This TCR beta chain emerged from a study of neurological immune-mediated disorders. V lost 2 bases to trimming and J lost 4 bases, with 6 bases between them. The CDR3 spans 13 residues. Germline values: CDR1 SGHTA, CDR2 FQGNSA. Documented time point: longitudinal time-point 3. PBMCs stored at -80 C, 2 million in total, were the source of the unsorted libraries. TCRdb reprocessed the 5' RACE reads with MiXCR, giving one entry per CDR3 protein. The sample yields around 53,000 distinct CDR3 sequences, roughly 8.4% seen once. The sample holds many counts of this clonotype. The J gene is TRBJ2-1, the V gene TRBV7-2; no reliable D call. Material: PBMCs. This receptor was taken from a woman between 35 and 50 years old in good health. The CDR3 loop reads CASSLTQYNEQFF. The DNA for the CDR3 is TGTGCCAGCAGCTTAACGCAGTACAATGAGCAGTTCTTC.